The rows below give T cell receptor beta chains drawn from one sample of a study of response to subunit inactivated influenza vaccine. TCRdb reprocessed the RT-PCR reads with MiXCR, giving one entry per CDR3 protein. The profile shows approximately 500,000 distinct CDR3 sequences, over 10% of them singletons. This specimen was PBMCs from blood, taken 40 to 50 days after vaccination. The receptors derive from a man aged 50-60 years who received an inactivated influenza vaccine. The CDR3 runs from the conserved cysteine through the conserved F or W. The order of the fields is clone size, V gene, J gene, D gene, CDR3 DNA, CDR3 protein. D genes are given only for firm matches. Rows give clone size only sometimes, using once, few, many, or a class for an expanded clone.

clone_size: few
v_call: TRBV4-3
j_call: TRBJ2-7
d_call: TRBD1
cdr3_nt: TGCGCCAGCAGCCAAGATTATGGGACAGGAGAATACGAGCAGTACTTC
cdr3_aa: CASSQDYGTGEYEQYF

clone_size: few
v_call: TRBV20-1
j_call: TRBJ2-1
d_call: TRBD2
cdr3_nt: TGCAGTGCTCACACCACTAGCCGTACTAGCGGTAGCTCCTACAATGAGCAGTTCTTC
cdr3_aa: CSAHTTSRTSGSSYNEQFF

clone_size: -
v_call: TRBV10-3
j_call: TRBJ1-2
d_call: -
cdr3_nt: TGTGCCATCAGACGGTCGGACAACTCACACTATGGCTACACCTTC
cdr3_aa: CAIRRSDNSHYGYTF

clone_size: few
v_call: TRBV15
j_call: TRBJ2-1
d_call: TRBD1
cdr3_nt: TGTGCCACCAGCAGAGACCTGTACAGGGGCGGTGAGCAGTTCTTC
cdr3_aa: CATSRDLYRGGEQFF

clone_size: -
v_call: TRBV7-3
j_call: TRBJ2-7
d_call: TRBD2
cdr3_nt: TGTGCCAGTGAAACCTTAGCGGGAACCCGGCGGGGTGAGCAGTACTTC
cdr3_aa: CASETLAGTRRGEQYF

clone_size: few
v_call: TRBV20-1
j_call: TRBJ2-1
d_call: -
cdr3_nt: TGCAGTGCTATTCACAATGAGCAGTTCTTC
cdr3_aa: CSAIHNEQFF

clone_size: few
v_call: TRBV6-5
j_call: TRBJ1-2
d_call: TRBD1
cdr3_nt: TGTGCCAGCAGTTACTCGTCCGGGACAGGGGTATATGGCTACACCTTC
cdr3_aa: CASSYSSGTGVYGYTF

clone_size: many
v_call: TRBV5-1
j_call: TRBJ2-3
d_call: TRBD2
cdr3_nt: TGCGCCACCAGGGTCCGGGGGGAGCGCACAGATACGCAGTATTTT
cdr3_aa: CATRVRGERTDTQYF

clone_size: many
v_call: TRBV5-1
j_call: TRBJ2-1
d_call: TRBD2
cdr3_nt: TGCGCCAGCAGCATAGGACTAGCGCTAGGGAATGAGCAGTTCTTC
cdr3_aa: CASSIGLALGNEQFF

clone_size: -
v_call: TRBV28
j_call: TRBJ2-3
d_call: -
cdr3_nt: TGTGCCAGCAACGGCGGGACACCCACAGATACGCAGTATTTT
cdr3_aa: CASNGGTPTDTQYF

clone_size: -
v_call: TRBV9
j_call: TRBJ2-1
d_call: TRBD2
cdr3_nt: TGTGCCAGCAGCGTAGACGCGACTAGCGGGAACAATGAGCAGTTCTTC
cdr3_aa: CASSVDATSGNNEQFF

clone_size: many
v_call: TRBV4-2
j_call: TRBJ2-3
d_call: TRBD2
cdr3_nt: TGTGCCAGCAGCCAAGATCTAGCGGGGGAGACGCAGTATTTT
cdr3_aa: CASSQDLAGETQYF

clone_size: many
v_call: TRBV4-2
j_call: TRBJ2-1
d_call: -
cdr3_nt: TGTGCCAGCAGCCATGGGGACTACAATGAGCAGTTCTTC
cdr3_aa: CASSHGDYNEQFF

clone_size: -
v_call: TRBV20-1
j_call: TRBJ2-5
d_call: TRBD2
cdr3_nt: TGCAGTGCCGAACGGGGACTAGCGGAAGAGACCCAGTACTTC
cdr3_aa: CSAERGLAEETQYF

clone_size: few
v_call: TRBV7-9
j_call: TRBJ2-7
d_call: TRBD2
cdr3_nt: TGTGCCAGCAGCTTGAAGCCGGGACTAGCTATGATCCACGAGCAGTACTTC
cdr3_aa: CASSLKPGLAMIHEQYF

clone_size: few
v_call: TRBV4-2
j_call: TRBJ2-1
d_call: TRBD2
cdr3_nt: TGTGCCAGCAGCTCGTTTACTAGCGGGAGAGGGAATGAGCAGTTCTTC
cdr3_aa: CASSSFTSGRGNEQFF

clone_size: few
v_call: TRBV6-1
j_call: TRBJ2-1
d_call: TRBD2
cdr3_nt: TGTGCCAGCAGTGCGGGACTAGCGGGTTACACCTCCTACAATGAGCAGTTCTTC
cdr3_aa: CASSAGLAGYTSYNEQFF